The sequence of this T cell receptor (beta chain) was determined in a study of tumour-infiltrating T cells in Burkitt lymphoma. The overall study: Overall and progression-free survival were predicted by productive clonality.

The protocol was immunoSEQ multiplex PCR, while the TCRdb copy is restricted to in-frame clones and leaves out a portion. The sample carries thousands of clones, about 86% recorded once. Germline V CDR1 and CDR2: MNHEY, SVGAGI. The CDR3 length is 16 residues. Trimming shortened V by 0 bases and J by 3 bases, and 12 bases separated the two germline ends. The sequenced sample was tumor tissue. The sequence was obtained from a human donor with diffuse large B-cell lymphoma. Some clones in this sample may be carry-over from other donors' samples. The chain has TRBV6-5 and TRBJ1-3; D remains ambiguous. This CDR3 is CASSYSPERVGNTIYF. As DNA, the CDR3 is TGTGCCAGCAGTTACTCGCCGGAAAGGGTTGGAAACACCATATATTTT.